This paragraph reports one T cell receptor (beta chain). What it binds is unknown. MiXCR was run by TCRdb on the reads, yielding one entry per CDR3 protein. This table holds 830,000 or so distinct CDR3 sequences, 32% found once. The data derive from a study of T cell repertoires in cytomegalovirus infection. Study context: Signatures in public TCR beta sequences pointed to both CMV infection and matching HLA type. Overall study findings and caveats: Cumulative public TCR beta family frequency identified CMV carriers with the relevant HLA.

V lost 2 bases and J 0 bases, leaving 16 bases between the germline ends. Germline V gene sequence: CDR1 MGHRA, CDR2 YSYEKL. This CDR3 contains 17 residues. The V gene is TRBV4-1, the J gene TRBJ1-1; D might be TRBD1 (6 bases). The material was cultured CD8+ T cells from PBMCs, obtained from culture after CMV antigen stimulation. The TCR sequence derives from a human donor in good health (CMV status not recorded). Some clones in this sample may be carry-over from other donors' samples. Written as DNA, the CDR3 is TGCGCCAGCAGCCAACCTTCCGGACAGAAAATGAACACTGAAGCTTTCTTT. Translating it yields CASSQPSGQKMNTEAFF.